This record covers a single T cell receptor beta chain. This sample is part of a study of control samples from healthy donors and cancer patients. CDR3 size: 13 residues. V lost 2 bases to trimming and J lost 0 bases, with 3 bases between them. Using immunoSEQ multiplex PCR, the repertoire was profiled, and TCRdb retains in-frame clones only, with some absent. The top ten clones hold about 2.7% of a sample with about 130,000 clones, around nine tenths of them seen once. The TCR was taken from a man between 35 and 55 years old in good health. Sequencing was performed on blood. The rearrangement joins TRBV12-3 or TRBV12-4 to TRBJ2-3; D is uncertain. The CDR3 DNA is TGTGCCAGCAGTTTATTGAGCACAGATACGCAGTATTTT. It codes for CASSLLSTDTQYF.